This record covers a single TCR beta chain. The antigen is undetermined. A second PCR of 7 to 11 cycles used a sample-barcoded 5' primer and a J-beta primer mix. Researchers report that a template-switch adaptor with 12 random nucleotides tagged each cDNA molecule. TCRdb ran MiXCR on the 5' RACE reads and lists one entry per CDR3 protein. The sample has 1.5 million to 2 million distinct CDR3 sequences, less than 50% seen once; the top ten hold 2.1%. Germline CDR1 reads KGHDR; CDR2 reads SFDVKD. The CDR3 covers 16 residues. J was trimmed by 6 bases and V by 3 bases; bases with no gene match: 9. This entry is derived from a study of blood T cells in healthy people across ages. Study background: Template switching captured about one barcoded beta molecule per two T cells. Study-level points and caveats: Comparison with aged donors showed that long-lived donors had more naive CD4+ cells and higher diversity. Older age went with lower TCR beta diversity per million T cells, in a roughly linear way.

This receptor was taken from a middle-aged woman in good health. The V gene is TRBV24-1, the J gene TRBJ2-1; 8 bases are a match to TRBD1. Input material: blood. As DNA, the CDR3 is TGTGCCACCAGTGATCCAGGGGGCTCTCGGGCCAATGAGCAGTTCTTC. Translating it yields CATSDPGGSRANEQFF.